This T cell receptor (beta chain) was sequenced in a study of blood T cell repertoires in COVID-19. Profiled with immunoSEQ multiplex PCR; TCRdb holds only in-frame clones, not every one. The sample carries fewer than 200,000 clones, approximately 79% recorded once. Germline CDR1 is SGDLS and CDR2 is YYNGEE. V gave up 4 bases and J gave up 7 bases, with 16 bases separating them. The CDR3 runs to 14 residues. J is TRBJ2-3 and V is TRBV9; weak D call: TRBD2 (6 bases). The TCR was taken from a woman of 80 years or more with acute or convalescent COVID-19. Sample: peripheral blood. CDR3 DNA sequence: TGTGCCAGCAGCCTATGGACTAACCCATATACGCAGTATTTT. This sequence encodes CASSLWTNPYTQYF.